This T cell receptor (beta chain) appears in the sequencing data of a study of chemoradiotherapy in HPV16-positive cancers. Repeated repertoire sampling spanned the course of chemoradiotherapy. Per the germline V gene, CDR1 is MGHDK and CDR2 is SYGVNS. This CDR3 has 14 residues. V trimming: 4 bases; J trimming: 0 bases; junction bases outside the gene matches: 0. This table comes from immunoSEQ multiplex PCR, and its TCRdb copy is limited to in-frame clones, with some not included. The data contain around 13,000 clones, 89% of them singletons. Findings and limits, study-wide: Candidate HPV-specific clones and E7-related TCR motifs grew in tumor during treatment.

Concerning this clone: Its target is unknown.

The source material was blood, sampled from a patient who underwent chemoradiotherapy. This receptor was taken from a human donor with HPV-associated anogenital cancer. This chain connects TRBV25-1 to TRBJ1-5; 7 positions match TRBD1. The CDR3 region has the DNA TGTGCCAGCAGTGGGGACAGTAGCAATCAGCCCCAGCATTTT. It yields the protein CASSGDSSNQPQHF.